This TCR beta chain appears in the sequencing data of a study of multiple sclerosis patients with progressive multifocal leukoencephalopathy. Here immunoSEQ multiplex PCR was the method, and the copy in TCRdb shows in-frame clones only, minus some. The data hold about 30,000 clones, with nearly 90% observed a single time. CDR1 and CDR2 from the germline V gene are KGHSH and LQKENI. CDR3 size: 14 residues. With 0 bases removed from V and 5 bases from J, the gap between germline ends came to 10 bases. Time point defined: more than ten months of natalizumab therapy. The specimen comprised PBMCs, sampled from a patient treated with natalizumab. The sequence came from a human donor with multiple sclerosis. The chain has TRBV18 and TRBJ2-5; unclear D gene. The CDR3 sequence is CASSPPGLGETQYF. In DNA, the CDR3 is TGTGCCAGCTCACCACCCGGATTAGGGGAGACCCAGTACTTC.